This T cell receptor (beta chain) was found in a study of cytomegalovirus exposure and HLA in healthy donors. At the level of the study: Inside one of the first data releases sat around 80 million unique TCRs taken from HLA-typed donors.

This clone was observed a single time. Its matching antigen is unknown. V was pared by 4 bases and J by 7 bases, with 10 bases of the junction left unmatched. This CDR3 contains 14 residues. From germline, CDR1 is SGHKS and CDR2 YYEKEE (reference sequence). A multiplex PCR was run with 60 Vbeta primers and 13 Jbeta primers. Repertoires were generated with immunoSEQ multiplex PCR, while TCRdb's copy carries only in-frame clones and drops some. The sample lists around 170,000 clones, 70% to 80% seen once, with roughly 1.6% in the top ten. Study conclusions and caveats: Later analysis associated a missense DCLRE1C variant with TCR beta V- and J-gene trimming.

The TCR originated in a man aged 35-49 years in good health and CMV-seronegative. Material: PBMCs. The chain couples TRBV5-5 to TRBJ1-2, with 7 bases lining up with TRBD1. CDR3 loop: CASSPGTEMVGYTF. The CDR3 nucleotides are TGTGCCAGCAGCCCCGGGACAGAAATGGTTGGCTACACCTTC.